This T cell receptor beta chain was found in a study of shared clonotypes between healthy human individuals (TCRdb year 2020). About the study as a whole: The cohort included a few men and a couple of women between 18 and 49 years of age. For each donor, three plates each were used for CD4 naive and CD4 memory, two plates were used for CD8 naive, and one plate was used for CD8 memory. Between about 0.8 and 9 billion PBMCs per donor were obtained by leukapheresis. To increase sequencing depth and limit assay-specific biases, TCR repertoire library preparation and sequencing were carried out by different laboratories using diverse techniques. Blood TCR repertoires of roughly five healthy adults were deeply sequenced to estimate repertoire size and the extent of clonotype sharing between individuals. The paper as a whole reports these results and caveats: Sampling was limited to blood, and TCR repertoires in tissue likely differ from TCR repertoires in blood. When a handful of donors were compared, the shared fraction of clonotypes was about 5.4% for naive CD4, around 3.5% for naive CD8, roughly 2.3% for memory CD4, and 0.4% for memory CD8. Based on pairwise subsampling, the degree of clonotype sharing among donors was expected to be affected by sequencing depth. Estimated clonotype richness was generally larger for naive than for memory subsets. Because the study included only a small number of donors, the genetic and exposure-history diversity represented was limited. Even with the large sequencing depth, rarefaction of the sorted-subset datasets indicated that sequencing was incomplete. Higher generation probabilities were observed for clonotypes shared by all four sorted-subset donors than for non-shared clonotypes.

Using the deep immunoSEQ assay, multiplex PCR amplified TCR CDR3 regions from genomic DNA. Genomic DNA extracted from each cell subset was distributed evenly over all wells of several immunoSEQ 96-well plates, and each plate served as one replicate. Each replicate PCR for sorted subsets received around 0.2 ug genomic DNA, equal to some 32,000 T cell genomes. The purified libraries were quantified using a Qubit 3.0 fluorometer, sized with a Bioanalyzer 2100, and then quantified again using the KAPA Library Quantification kit. Each immunoSEQ 96-well plate was sequenced on its own single-read 150-cycle Illumina NextSeq 550 flow cell. As for how the authors treated the data: Because only junctional sequences without quality scores were contained in the immunoSEQ output, filtering matching that applied to full-length reads could not be performed. Sequences were annotated with PyIR, a Python wrapper for IgBLAST v1.9, using IMGT germline references to assign V/J genes and CDR3. Reads were filtered out if the reads had weak V/J assignments (E-value above 1e-6), no CDR3, stop codons, out-of-frame junctions, or ambiguous translated residues. V3J clonotypes were defined as sequences sharing the same inferred V gene, J gene, and CDR3 amino acid sequence. Percentage overlap between repertoires was calculated by dividing the number of shared unique clonotypes by the size of the smaller repertoire. Richness of each repertoire was evaluated using RTK rarefaction, the Chao1 estimator, and Recon v2.1 estimates of unobserved clonotypes. For all TCRbeta clonotypes obtained by the gDNA method from a handful of donors, generation probabilities were computed with OLGA. TCRdb's version of the immuneACCESS table is confined to in-frame rearrangements and falls short of the full clone set. An unresolved V gene accounts for under half of the shortfall where checked; the remainder is of unknown origin. D and trimming were read from the DNA, whereas the V and J calls and clone size are those reported in that table. This sample has some 2.3 million clones in its table, and approximately 95% of those were observed once. The ten biggest clones cover 0.39% of the sample.

This clone was picked up one time. The antigen this receptor binds is unknown. The record has no base qualities; no much larger clone is one base away. Other DNA sequences within the sample encode an identical CDR3. CDR1 MNHEY and CDR2 SMNVEV are derived from the germline V gene (reference sequence). Its CDR3 holds 17 amino acids, cysteine through phenylalanine. Only the CDR3 part of the read is kept: 51 bases, read in frame from the first base. V has 4 bases trimmed and J has 3 bases trimmed; junction bases matching no gene number 3. The donors were healthy, HIV-negative adults with no recently reported acute infections or vaccinations. Only Caucasian adults living in Nashville, Tennessee, USA were represented among the donors. CD4+ T cells were enriched through magnetic negative selection, after which naive cells were positively selected on CD45RA and the remaining negative fraction served as the memory subset. Blood was collected by leukapheresis, and PBMCs were isolated by Ficoll-Histopaque density gradient centrifugation and then cryopreserved in liquid nitrogen vapor phase. Purity and quantity of every magnetically sorted T cell population were checked by analytical flow cytometry. Genomic DNA was isolated from every sorted fraction and measured by UV absorbance on a Nanodrop 2000c.

This receptor was taken from a man aged 18-30 years in good health. Some clones in this sample may be carry-over from other donors' samples. The sequenced material came from naive CD4+ T cells from PBMCs. Interpreted using the paper, the cell subset or site label stands for: CD45RA+ positively selected. Here the chain combines TRBV27 and TRBJ2-2; the junction holds 15 bases that match TRBD2. The CDR3 amino acid sequence is: CASSSGLAGGYTGELFF. At the DNA level, the sequence is TGTGCCAGCAGTTCGGGACTAGCGGGAGGATACACCGGGGAGCTGTTTTTT.